This TCR beta chain is from a study of cytomegalovirus exposure and HLA in healthy donors. This clone has a handful of counts. Its matching antigen is unknown. General study points: Analyzed later, association rates of TCRs varied across HLA loci, with DRB1 most and HLA-C fewest. Cytomegalovirus-associated status was assigned to about 160 TCR beta chains.

Germline CDR1 reads MNHEY; CDR2 reads SVGAGI. J lost 4 bases, V lost 11 bases, and 9 bases had no gene match. The CDR3 spans 14 residues. PCR involved 60 Vbeta and 13 Jbeta primers. Using immunoSEQ multiplex PCR, the repertoire was profiled, and TCRdb retains in-frame clones only, with some absent. The data hold roughly 180,000 clones, with about 9% observed a single time. V is TRBV6-5 and J is TRBJ2-1; 9 bases align to TRBD2. The specimen sequenced was PBMCs. The sequence was obtained from a woman younger than 45 in good health and CMV-seropositive. CDR3 coding DNA: TGTGCCTCTCAAGGCGCGGGAGGGTACAATGAGCAGTTCTTC. This encodes CASQGAGGYNEQFF.